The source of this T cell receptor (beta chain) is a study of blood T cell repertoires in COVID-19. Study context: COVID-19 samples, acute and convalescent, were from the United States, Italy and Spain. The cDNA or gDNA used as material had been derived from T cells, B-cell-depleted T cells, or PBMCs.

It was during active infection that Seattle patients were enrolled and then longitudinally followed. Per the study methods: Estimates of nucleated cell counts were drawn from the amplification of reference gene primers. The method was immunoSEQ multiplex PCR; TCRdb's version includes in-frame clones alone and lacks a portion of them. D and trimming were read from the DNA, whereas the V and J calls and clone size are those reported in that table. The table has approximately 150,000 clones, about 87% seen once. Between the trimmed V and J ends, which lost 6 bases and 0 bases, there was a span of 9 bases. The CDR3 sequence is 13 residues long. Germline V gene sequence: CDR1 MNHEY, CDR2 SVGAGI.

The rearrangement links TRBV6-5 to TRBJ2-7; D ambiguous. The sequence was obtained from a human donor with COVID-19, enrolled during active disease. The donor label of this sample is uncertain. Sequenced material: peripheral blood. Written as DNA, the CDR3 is TGTGCCAGCAGAAAACCGAGCTCCTACGAGCAGTACTTC. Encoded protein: CASRKPSSYEQYF.